This T cell receptor (beta chain) was observed in a study of OX40 agonist ivuxolimab in advanced cancers. Study information: Of the patients, three showed partial responses, one with hepatocellular carcinoma and two with cutaneous melanoma. Study-wide points: Among the least clonally expanded were partial responders at 0.1-3.0 mg/kg. CD8+ T cells were the subset that, on average, had more expanded clones than CD4+.

Using immunoSEQ multiplex PCR, the repertoire was profiled, and TCRdb retains in-frame clones only, with some absent. The table includes tens of thousands of clones, 85% to 95% detected once. Regarding this clone: Its matching antigen is unknown.

V shed 3 bases and J shed 11 bases, with 18 bases lying between them. Per germline, CDR1 SGHNT and CDR2 YYREEE (reference sequence). This CDR3 spans 15 amino acids. Source: CD4+ or CD8+ T cells sorted from blood, taken in a trial of the OX40 agonist ivuxolimab. The sequence derives from an adult with an advanced solid tumor such as melanoma, head and neck, liver or kidney cancer. The chain has TRBV5-4 and TRBJ1-6; no reliable D call. CDR3 bases: TGTGCCAGCAGCTCCCGCCAGGCCCCTACGGCACCCCTCCACTTT. Translating it yields CASSSRQAPTAPLHF.